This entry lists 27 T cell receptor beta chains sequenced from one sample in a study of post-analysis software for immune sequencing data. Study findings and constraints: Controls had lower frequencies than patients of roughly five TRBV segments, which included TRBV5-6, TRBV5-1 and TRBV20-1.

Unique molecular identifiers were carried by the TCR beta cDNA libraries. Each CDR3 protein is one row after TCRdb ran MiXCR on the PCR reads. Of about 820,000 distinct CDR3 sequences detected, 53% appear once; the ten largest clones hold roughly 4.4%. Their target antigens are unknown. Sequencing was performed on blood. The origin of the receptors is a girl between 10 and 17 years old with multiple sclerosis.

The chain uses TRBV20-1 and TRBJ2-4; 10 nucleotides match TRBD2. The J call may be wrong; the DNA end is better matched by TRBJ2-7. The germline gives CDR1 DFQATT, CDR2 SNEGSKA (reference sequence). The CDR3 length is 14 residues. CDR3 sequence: CSARSGTSVYEQYF. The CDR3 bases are TGCAGTGCTCGTTCCGGGACTAGCGTCTACGAGCAGTACTTC.

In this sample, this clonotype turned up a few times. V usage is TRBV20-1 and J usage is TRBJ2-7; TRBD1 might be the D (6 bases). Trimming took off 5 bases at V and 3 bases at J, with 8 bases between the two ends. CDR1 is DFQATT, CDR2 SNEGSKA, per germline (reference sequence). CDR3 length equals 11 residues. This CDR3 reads CSAVQGYEQYF. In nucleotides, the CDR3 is TGCAGTGCTGTACAGGGCTACGAGCAGTACTTC.

CDR3 residues: CASSWTGQPQHF. CDR3 bases: TGTGCCAGCAGCTGGACAGGCCAGCCCCAGCATTTT. The rearrangement uses TRBV7-3 and TRBJ1-5; 7 nucleotides align to TRBD1. The V and J ends lost 4 bases and 7 bases, in that order; junction bases with no gene match: 1. Per the germline V gene, CDR1 is SGHTA and CDR2 is FQGTGA. This CDR3 comprises 12 residues.

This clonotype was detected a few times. This chain's CDR3 is CASSESPGTSGRFDNEQFF. Written as DNA, the CDR3 is TGCGCCAGCAGTGAGTCACCCGGGACTAGCGGGAGGTTCGACAATGAGCAGTTCTTC. The chain is built from TRBV10-1 and TRBJ2-1, with 15 bases aligning to TRBD2. Germline values: CDR1 WNHNN, CDR2 SYGVQD (reference sequence). The CDR3 consists of 19 residues. J lost 5 bases, V lost 0 bases, and 8 bases had no gene match.

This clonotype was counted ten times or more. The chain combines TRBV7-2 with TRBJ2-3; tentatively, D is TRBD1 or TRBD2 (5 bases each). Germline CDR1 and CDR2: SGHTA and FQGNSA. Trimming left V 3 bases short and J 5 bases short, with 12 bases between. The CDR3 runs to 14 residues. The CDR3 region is CASSFGASRDTQYF. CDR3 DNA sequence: TGTGCCAGCAGCTTTGGGGCTAGCCGAGATACGCAGTATTTT.

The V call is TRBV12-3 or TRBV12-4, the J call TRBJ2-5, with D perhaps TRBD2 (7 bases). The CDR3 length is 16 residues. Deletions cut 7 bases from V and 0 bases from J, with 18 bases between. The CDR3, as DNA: TGTGCCAGCACCAAAGCAAGAGGGGGGGACCAAGAGACCCAGTACTTC. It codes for CASTKARGGDQETQYF.

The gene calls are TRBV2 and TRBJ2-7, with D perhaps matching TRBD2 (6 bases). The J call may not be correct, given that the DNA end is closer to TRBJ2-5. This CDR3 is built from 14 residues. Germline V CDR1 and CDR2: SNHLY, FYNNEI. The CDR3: CASRGGGNGETQYF. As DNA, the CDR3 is TGTGCCAGCAGGGGGGGAGGTAACGGAGAGACCCAGTACTTC.

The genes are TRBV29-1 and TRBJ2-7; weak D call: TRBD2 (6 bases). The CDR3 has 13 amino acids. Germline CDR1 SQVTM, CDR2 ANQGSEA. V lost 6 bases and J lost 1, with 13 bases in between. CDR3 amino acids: CSVRDPPSYEQYF. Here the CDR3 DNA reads TGCAGCGTGCGGGACCCCCCGTCCTACGAGCAGTACTTC.

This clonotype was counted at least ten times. CDR3 bases: TGCAGCGTTGATCGGGGACTAGCAGGAGAGACCCAGTACTTC. Translation gives CSVDRGLAGETQYF. V is TRBV29-1 and J is TRBJ2-5, with 9 nucleotides matching TRBD2. CDR3 length equals 14 residues. Per the germline V gene, CDR1 is SQVTM and CDR2 is ANQGSEA. Unmatched junction bases numbered 6, after V lost 3 bases and J lost 4 bases.

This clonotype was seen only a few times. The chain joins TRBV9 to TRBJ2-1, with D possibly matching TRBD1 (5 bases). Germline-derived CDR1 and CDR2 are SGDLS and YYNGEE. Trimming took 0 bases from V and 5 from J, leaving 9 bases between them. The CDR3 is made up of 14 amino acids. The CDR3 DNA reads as TGTGCCAGCAGCGTAGAGGGGAACCACAATGAGCAGTTCTTC. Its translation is CASSVEGNHNEQFF.

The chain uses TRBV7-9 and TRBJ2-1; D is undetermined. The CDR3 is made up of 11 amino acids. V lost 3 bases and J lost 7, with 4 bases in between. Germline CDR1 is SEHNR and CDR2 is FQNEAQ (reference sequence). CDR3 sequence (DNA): TGTGCCAGCAGCTTCCAAAATGAGCAGTTCTTC. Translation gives CASSFQNEQFF.

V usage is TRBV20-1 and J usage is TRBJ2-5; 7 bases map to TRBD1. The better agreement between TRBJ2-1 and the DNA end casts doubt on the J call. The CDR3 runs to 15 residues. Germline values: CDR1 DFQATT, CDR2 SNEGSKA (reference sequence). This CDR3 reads CSAPRGTAVQETQFF. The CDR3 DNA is TGCAGTGCTCCAAGAGGGACAGCGGTACAAGAGACCCAGTTCTTC.

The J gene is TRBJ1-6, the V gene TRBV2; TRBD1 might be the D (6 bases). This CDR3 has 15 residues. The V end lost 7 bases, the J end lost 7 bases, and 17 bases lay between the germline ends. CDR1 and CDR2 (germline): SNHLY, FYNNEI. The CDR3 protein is CASKPPGGQNSPLHF. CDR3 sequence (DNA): TGTGCCAGCAAGCCCCCCGGGGGCCAGAATTCACCCCTCCACTTT.

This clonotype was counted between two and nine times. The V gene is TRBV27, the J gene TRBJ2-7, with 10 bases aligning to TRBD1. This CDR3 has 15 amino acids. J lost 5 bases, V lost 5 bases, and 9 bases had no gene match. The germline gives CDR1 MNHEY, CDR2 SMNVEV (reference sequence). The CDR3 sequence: CASSNPGQGRNEQYF. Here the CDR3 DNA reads TGTGCCAGCAGTAATCCGGGACAGGGGAGGAACGAGCAGTACTTC.

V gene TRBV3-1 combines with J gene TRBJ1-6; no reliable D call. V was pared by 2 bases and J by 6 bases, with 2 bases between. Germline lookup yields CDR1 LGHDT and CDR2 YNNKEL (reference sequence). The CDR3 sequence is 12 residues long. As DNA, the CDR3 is TGTGCCAGCAGCCAATTTAATTCACCCCTCCACTTT. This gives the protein CASSQFNSPLHF.

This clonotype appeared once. The CDR3 nucleotides read TGTGCCAGCAGCCGAGCAGGAGACCGGGAGCTGTTTTTT. It encodes CASSRAGDRELFF. This rearrangement joins TRBV3-1 to TRBJ2-2; D is uncertain. The CDR3 extends over 13 amino acids. The V and J ends lost 4 bases and 9 bases respectively, with 12 bases between them. Germline V gives CDR1 LGHDT, CDR2 YNNKEL (reference sequence).

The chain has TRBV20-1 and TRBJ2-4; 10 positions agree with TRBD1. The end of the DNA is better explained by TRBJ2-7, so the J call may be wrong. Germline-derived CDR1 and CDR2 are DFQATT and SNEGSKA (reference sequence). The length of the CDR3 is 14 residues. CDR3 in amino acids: CSAREDRGNYEQYF. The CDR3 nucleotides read TGCAGTGCTAGAGAGGACAGGGGGAACTACGAGCAGTACTTC.

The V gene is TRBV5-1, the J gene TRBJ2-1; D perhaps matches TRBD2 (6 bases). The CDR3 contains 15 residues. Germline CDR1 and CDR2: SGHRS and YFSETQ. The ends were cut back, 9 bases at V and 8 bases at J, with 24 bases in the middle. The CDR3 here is CATHKGDSTAYEQFF. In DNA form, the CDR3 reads TGCGCCACGCACAAAGGGGACTCAACAGCGTATGAGCAGTTCTTC.

CDR3 region: CASSMDLRETQYF. The CDR3 coding sequence is TGTGCCAGCAGCATGGACCTCCGGGAGACCCAGTACTTC. The rearrangement uses TRBV7-2 and TRBJ2-5; D is uncertain. The germline gives CDR1 SGHTA, CDR2 FQGNSA. V lost 5 bases and J lost 5, with 12 bases in between. This CDR3 contains 13 residues.

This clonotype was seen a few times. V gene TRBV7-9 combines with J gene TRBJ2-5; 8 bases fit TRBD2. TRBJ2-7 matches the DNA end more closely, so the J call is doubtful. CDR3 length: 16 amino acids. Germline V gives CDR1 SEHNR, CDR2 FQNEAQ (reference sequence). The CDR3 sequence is CASNTRPVAGTCEQYF. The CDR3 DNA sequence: TGTGCCAGCAACACCCGACCGGTAGCGGGAACTTGCGAGCAGTACTTC.

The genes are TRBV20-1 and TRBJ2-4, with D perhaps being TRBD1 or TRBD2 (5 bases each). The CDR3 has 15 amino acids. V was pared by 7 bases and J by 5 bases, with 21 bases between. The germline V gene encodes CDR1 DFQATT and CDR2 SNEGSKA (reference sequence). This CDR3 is CSVRPSQGAQNIQYF. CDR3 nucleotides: TGCAGTGTCAGGCCCTCTCAGGGAGCTCAAAACATTCAGTACTTC.

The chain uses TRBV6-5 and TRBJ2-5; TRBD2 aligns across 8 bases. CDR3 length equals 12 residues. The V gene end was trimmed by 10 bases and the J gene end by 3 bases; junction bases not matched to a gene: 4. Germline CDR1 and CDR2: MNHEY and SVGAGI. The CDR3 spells CAIGRAEETQYF. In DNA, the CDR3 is TGTGCCATCGGGAGGGCGGAAGAGACCCAGTACTTC.

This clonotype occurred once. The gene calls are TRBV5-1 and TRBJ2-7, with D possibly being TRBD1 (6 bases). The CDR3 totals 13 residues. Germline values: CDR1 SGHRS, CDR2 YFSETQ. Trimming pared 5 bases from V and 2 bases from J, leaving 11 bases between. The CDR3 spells CASRGAHPYEQYF. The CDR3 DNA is TGCGCCAGCAGGGGGGCGCACCCCTACGAGCAGTACTTC.

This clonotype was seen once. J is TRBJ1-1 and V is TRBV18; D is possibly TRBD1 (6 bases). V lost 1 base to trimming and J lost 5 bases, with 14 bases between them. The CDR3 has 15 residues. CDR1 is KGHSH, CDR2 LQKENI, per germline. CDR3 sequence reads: CASSPLRNRATEAFF. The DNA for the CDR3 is TGTGCCAGCTCACCACTTCGGAACAGGGCGACTGAAGCTTTCTTT.

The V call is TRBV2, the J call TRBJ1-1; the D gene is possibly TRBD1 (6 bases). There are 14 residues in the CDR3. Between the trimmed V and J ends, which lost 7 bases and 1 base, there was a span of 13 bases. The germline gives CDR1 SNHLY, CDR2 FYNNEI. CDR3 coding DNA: TGTGCCAGCACACAAGAGGGGGGGAACACTGAAGCTTTCTTT. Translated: CASTQEGGNTEAFF. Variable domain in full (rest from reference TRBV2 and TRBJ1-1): EPEVTQTPSHQVTQMGQEVILRCVPISNHLYFYWYRQILGQKVEFLVSFYNNEISEKSEIFDDQFSVERPDGSNFTLKIRSTKLEDSAMYFCASTQEGGNTEAFFGQGTRLTVV.

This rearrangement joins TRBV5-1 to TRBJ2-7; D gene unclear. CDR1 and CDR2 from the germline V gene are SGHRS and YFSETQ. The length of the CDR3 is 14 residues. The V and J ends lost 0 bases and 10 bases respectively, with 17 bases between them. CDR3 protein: CASSLGTQKDTQYF. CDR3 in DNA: TGCGCCAGCAGCTTGGGGACGCAGAAGGATACCCAGTACTTC.

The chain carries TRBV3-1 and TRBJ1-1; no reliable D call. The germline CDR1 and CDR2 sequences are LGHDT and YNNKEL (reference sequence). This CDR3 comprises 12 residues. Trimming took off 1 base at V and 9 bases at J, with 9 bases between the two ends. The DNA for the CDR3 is TGTGCCAGCAGCCAAGCCCACCGCCAAGCTTTCTTT. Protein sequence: CASSQAHRQAFF.